This T cell receptor (beta chain) was profiled in a study of blood T cell repertoires in COVID-19. The wider study: Acute-phase and convalescent COVID-19 samples originated in the United States, Italy and Spain. Sources were T cells, B-cell-depleted T cells, or PBMCs; the material itself was cDNA or gDNA.

Per the authors' pipeline: Scientists estimated how many nucleated cells there were by amplifying reference gene primers. Repertoires were generated with immunoSEQ multiplex PCR, while TCRdb's copy carries only in-frame clones and drops some. Clonal size and the V and J genes are those of that table, whereas D and trimming came from the DNA. The sample contains around 380,000 clones, about four fifths of which appear only once. This TCR derives from a human donor with acute or convalescent COVID-19. The donor label of this sample is uncertain. What was sequenced was peripheral blood.

CDR3 amino acids: CAISSPTGLGGYTF. CDR3 sequence (DNA): TGTGCCATCAGCAGTCCGACAGGGCTTGGGGGCTACACCTTC. The chain uses TRBV10-3 and TRBJ1-2; 7 nucleotides agree with TRBD1. This CDR3 comprises 14 residues. The V gene's germline CDR1 is ENHRY and CDR2 SYGVKD. Trimming at V came to 6 bases and at J to 8 bases, leaving 12 bases not matched to a gene.